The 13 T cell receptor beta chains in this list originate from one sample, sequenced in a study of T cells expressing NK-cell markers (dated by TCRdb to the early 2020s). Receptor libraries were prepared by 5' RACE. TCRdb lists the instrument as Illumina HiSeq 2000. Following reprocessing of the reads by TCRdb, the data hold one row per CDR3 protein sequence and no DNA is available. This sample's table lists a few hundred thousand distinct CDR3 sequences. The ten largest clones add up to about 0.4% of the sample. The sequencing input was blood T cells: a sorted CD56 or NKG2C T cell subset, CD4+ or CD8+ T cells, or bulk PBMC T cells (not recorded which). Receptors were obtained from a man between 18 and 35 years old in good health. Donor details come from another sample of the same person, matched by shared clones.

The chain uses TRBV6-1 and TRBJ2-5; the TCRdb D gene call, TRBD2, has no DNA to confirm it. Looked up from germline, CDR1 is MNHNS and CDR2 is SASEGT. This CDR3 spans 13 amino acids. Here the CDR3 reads CAGKREIGETQYF.

CDR3 region: CSARPGLAVYNEQFF. The chain carries TRBV20-1 and TRBJ2-1; with no DNA, the TCRdb D assignment of TRBD2 cannot be verified. The CDR3 runs 15 residues. CDR1 is DFQATT and CDR2 is SNEGSKA in the germline V gene (reference sequence).

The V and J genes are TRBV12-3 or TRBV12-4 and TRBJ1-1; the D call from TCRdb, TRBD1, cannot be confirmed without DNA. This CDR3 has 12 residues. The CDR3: CASSFPSSEAFF.

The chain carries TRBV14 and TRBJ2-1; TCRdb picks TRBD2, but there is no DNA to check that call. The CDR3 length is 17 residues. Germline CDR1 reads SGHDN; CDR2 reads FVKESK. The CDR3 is CASSLPSGHNLYNEQFF.

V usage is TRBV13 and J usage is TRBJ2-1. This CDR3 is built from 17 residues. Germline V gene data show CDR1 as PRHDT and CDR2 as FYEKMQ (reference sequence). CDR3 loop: CASSLMSAGTYSNEQFF.

CDR3 amino acids: CASSIDRGNQPQHF. The rearrangement links TRBV19 to TRBJ1-5; the D call of TRBD1 rests on TCRdb alone, since no DNA is present to check it. The CDR3 covers 14 residues. Germline V gene lookup returns CDR1 LNHDA and CDR2 SQIVND (reference sequence).

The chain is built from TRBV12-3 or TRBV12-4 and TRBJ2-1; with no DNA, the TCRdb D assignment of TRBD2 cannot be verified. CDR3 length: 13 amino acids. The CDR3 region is CASSSTGLPRQFF.

The CDR3 region is CASSLESGATNEKLFF. This sequence joins TRBV12-3 or TRBV12-4 and TRBJ1-4. The CDR3 spans 16 residues.

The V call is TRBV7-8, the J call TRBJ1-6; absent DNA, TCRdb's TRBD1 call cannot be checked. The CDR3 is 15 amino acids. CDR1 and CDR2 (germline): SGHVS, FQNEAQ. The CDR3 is CASLGPGAYNSPLHF.

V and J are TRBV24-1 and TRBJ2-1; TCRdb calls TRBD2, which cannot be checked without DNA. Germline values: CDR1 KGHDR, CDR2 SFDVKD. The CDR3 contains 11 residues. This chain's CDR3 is CATGGGNEQFF.

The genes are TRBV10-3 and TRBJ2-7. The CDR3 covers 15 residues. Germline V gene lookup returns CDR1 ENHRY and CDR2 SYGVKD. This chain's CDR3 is CAISDPTGTVYEQYF.

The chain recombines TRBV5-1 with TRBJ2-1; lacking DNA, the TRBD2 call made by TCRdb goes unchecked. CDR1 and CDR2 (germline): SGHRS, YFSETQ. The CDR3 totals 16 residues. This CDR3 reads CASSLANSGHYNEQFF.

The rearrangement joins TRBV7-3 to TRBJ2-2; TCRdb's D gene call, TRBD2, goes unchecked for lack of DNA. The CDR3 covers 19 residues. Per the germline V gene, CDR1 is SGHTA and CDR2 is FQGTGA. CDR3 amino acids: CASSLVGTSGGANTGELFF.